These 18 T cell receptor beta chains were sequenced from one sample in a study of blood T cell repertoires in COVID-19. TCRdb's table, derived via immunoSEQ multiplex PCR, lists solely in-frame clones and lacks some. The repertoire holds 250,000 or so clones, with nearly 90% as singletons. Input material: peripheral blood. Every receptor here comes from a man between 18 and 29 years old with active or convalescent COVID-19.

The V call is TRBV30, the J call TRBJ1-6, with no clear D. The germline V gene has CDR1 GTSNPN and CDR2 SVGIG (reference sequence). Trimming stripped 4 bases from V and 8 bases from J, with 12 bases between. This CDR3 region has 13 residues. This chain's CDR3 is CAWIAGFDSPLHF. The CDR3 nucleotides are TGTGCCTGGATCGCGGGGTTTGATTCACCCCTCCACTTT.

This clone was seen more than once but under ten times. This sequence joins TRBV7-8 and TRBJ1-3, with a possible D match to TRBD1 (6 bases). V gave up 5 bases and J gave up 4 bases, with 15 bases separating them. This CDR3 spans 15 amino acids. Germline CDR1 reads SGHVS; CDR2 reads FQNEAQ. The DNA of the CDR3 is TGTGCCAGCAGCACGAACAGGGACCCCGGAAACACCATATATTTT. Translating it yields CASSTNRDPGNTIYF.

This clone came up a few times. V and J are TRBV7-9 and TRBJ1-4; D is ambiguous. CDR3 size: 14 residues. Trimming removed 5 bases from V and 4 bases from J, with 11 bases in between. Germline-derived CDR1 and CDR2 are SEHNR and FQNEAQ (reference sequence). CDR3 loop: CASSPGRVNEKLFF. DNA of the CDR3: TGTGCCAGCAGCCCCGGTCGGGTTAATGAAAAACTGTTTTTT.

V usage is TRBV5-4 and J usage is TRBJ2-5; D remains ambiguous. CDR1 SGHNT and CDR2 YYREEE come from the germline V gene (reference sequence). The CDR3 spans 11 residues. Trimming shortened V by 4 bases and J by 5 bases, and 6 bases separated the two germline ends. CDR3 sequence reads: CASSTGETQYF. The CDR3 DNA is TGTGCCAGCAGCACGGGTGAGACCCAGTACTTC.

This clone was detected a few times. The V gene is TRBV7-8, the J gene TRBJ1-3, with 9 bases that match TRBD1. V dropped 5 bases and J dropped 4; count of bases not matched to a gene: 3. Germline V CDR1 and CDR2: SGHVS, FQNEAQ. The length of the CDR3 is 14 residues. The chain's CDR3 is CASSPGTGGNTIYF. CDR3 DNA sequence: TGTGCCAGCAGCCCCGGGACAGGGGGAAACACCATATATTTT.

The J gene is TRBJ1-1, the V gene TRBV24-1; no clear D. The germline gives CDR1 KGHDR, CDR2 SFDVKD. The length of the CDR3 is 15 residues. Trimming stripped 0 bases from V and 4 bases from J, with 11 bases between. The CDR3 DNA is TGTGCCACCAGTGATTTGGAGGGTAGGAGCACTGAAGCTTTCTTT. Translation gives CATSDLEGRSTEAFF.

This chain uses TRBV6-2 or TRBV6-3 with TRBJ2-7; possible D gene TRBD2, 5 bases. Germline-derived CDR1 and CDR2 are MNHEY and SVGEGT. Trimming left V 6 bases short and J 0 bases short, with 15 bases between. There are 15 residues in the CDR3. CDR3 protein: CASSSLASLSYEQYF. The CDR3 nucleotides read TGTGCCAGCAGCTCGCTAGCTTCCCTCTCCTACGAGCAGTACTTC.

V usage is TRBV5-8 and J usage is TRBJ1-1, with TRBD1 matching 9 bases. V dropped 4 bases and J dropped 4; count of bases not matched to a gene: 8. This CDR3 is built from 15 residues. Germline V gives CDR1 SGHTS, CDR2 YDEGEE. In nucleotides, the CDR3 is TGTGCCAGCAGCCAATGGACAGGGGTGAGCACTGAAGCTTTCTTT. Protein sequence: CASSQWTGVSTEAFF.

The chain is built from TRBV9 and TRBJ2-7, with 10 bases fitting TRBD2. The CDR3 sequence is 16 residues long. From germline, CDR1 is SGDLS and CDR2 YYNGEE. With V trimmed by 2 bases and J by 6 bases, 11 bases remained unmatched. DNA for the CDR3: TGTGCCAGCAGCGTTACTGCCAGCGGGAGGGTAGGCGAGCAGTACTTC. It is translated as CASSVTASGRVGEQYF.

CDR3 amino acids: CASSVDGTNQYNEQFF. CDR3 bases: TGTGCCAGCAGCGTAGATGGGACTAACCAATACAATGAGCAGTTCTTC. The chain couples TRBV9 to TRBJ2-1, with 7 bases identical to TRBD2. The CDR3 spans 16 residues. V lost 0 bases and J lost 4; bases outside the gene matches: 7. Germline lookup yields CDR1 SGDLS and CDR2 YYNGEE.

As concerns this clone: One base away lies a much larger clone, so this may be a sequencing read error. This sequence joins TRBV5-4 and TRBJ2-7; 9 bases line up with TRBD1. Germline-derived CDR1 and CDR2 are SGHNT and YYREEE (reference sequence). The CDR3 has 13 amino acids. V lost 3 bases to trimming and J lost 3 bases; unmatched junction nucleotides: 1. The CDR3 DNA sequence: TGTGCCAGCAGCTCGGGACAGGGCTACGAGCAGTACTTC. Protein product: CASSSGQGYEQYF.

The chain combines TRBV5-4 with TRBJ2-7; 7 bases agree with TRBD1. V trimming: 3 bases; J trimming: 4 bases; junction bases outside the gene matches: 10. CDR1 and CDR2 from the germline V gene are SGHNT and YYREEE (reference sequence). There are 15 residues in the CDR3. The chain's CDR3 is CASSSQGPPDYEQYF. In nucleotides, the CDR3 is TGTGCCAGCAGCTCACAGGGGCCACCCGATTACGAGCAGTACTTC.

The rearrangement uses TRBV28 and TRBJ1-2; 7 bases align to TRBD1. After removal of 4 bases from V and 4 bases from J, the junction contained 12 bases not matched to a gene. This CDR3 has 16 amino acids. The germline gives CDR1 MDHEN, CDR2 SYDVKM. The CDR3 sequence: CASSSTRGQLIYGYTF. DNA of the CDR3: TGTGCCAGCAGTTCTACCCGGGGACAGCTAATCTATGGCTACACCTTC.

CDR3: CASSRALWTHANTGELFF. CDR3 bases: TGTGCCAGCAGTCGCGCGCTCTGGACACACGCGAACACCGGGGAGCTGTTTTTT. The chain carries TRBV28 and TRBJ2-2; D may be TRBD1 (5 bases). V was cut by 5 bases and J by 0 bases, with 19 bases left in between. Germline V CDR1 and CDR2: MDHEN, SYDVKM. The CDR3 runs to 18 residues.

The CDR3, as DNA: TGTGCCAGTAGTATAGGACAGGGGACTGGCGAGCAGTACTTC. Its translation is CASSIGQGTGEQYF. The chain employs TRBV19 and TRBJ2-7; 8 bases match TRBD1. J was trimmed by 6 bases and V by 1 base; bases with no gene match: 5. The CDR3 contains 14 residues. Germline assignment: CDR1 LNHDA and CDR2 SQIVND (reference sequence). Full variable domain (rest looked up from reference TRBV19 and TRBJ2-7): DGGITQSPKYLFRKEGQNVTLSCEQNLNHDAMYWYRQDPGQGLRLIYYSQIVNDFQKGDIAEGYSVSREKKESFPLTVTSAQKNPTAFYLCASSIGQGTGEQYFGPGTRLTVT.

This CDR3 reads CASSQRQGFGEQYF. CDR3 nucleotides: TGTGCCAGCAGCCAGAGACAGGGCTTTGGTGAGCAGTACTTC. The V and J genes are TRBV11-2 and TRBJ2-7; 7 positions match TRBD1. Looked up from germline, CDR1 is SGHAT and CDR2 is FQNNGV. J lost 7 bases, V lost 5 bases, and 11 bases had no gene match. The CDR3 totals 14 residues.

The chain recombines TRBV5-8 with TRBJ2-4; possibly TRBD1 for D (6 bases). V was pared by 2 bases and J by 0 bases, with 9 bases between. This CDR3 contains 15 residues. Germline loops: CDR1 SGHTS, CDR2 YDEGEE. The CDR3 spells CASSLGTLAKNIQYF. The DNA for the CDR3 is TGTGCCAGCAGCTTAGGGACACTAGCCAAAAACATTCAGTACTTC.

The V gene is TRBV28, the J gene TRBJ2-2; tentatively, D is TRBD1 (5 bases). Germline V gene data show CDR1 as MDHEN and CDR2 as SYDVKM. With 6 bases removed from V and 1 base from J, the gap between germline ends came to 9 bases. The CDR3 has 14 residues. For the CDR3, the DNA is TGTGCCAGCAGCCCTACAGGGAACACCGGGGAGCTGTTTTTT. It codes for CASSPTGNTGELFF. Looking up the rest from reference TRBV28 and TRBJ2-2 gives the full variable domain: DVKVTQSSRYLVKRTGEKVFLECVQDMDHENMFWYRQDPGLGLRLIYFSYDVKMKEKGDIPEGYSVSREKKERFSLILESASTNQTSMYLCASSPTGNTGELFFGEGSRLTVL.